The next 22 T cell receptor beta chains were all read from a single sample in a study of regulatory dendritic cells for organ transplantation. Sequencing was performed with immunoSEQ multiplex PCR; in TCRdb, only in-frame clones are kept and a portion is missing. The table has roughly 12,000 clones, about 80% seen once. Allogeneic regulatory or mature dendritic cells were co-cultured for four to six days with CFSE-labeled sorted T cells at 1:10. These TCRs' antigens remain unknown. Input material: naive CD4+ T cells from blood cultured with regulatory dendritic cells. This sample's subset: CD45RA+ naive T cells. The origin of the receptors is a human donor in good health.

The genes are TRBV7-9 and TRBJ1-1; TRBD1 aligns across 9 bases. The length of the CDR3 is 14 residues. V was pared by 5 bases and J by 4 bases, with 5 bases of the junction left unmatched. The germline V gene encodes CDR1 SEHNR and CDR2 FQNEAQ (reference sequence). The DNA of the CDR3 is TGTGCCAGCAGCACTGACAGGGGGGTCACTGAAGCTTTCTTT. This encodes CASSTDRGVTEAFF.

This clone was seen once. The rearrangement uses TRBV5-8 and TRBJ2-2, with D perhaps matching TRBD1 (6 bases). Germline V gene data show CDR1 as SGHTS and CDR2 as YDEGEE. With 3 bases removed from V and 1 base from J, the gap between germline ends came to 7 bases. CDR3 length: 14 amino acids. The CDR3 protein is CASSSDRNTGELFF. DNA of the CDR3: TGTGCCAGCAGCTCGGACAGGAACACCGGGGAGCTGTTTTTT.

This sequence joins TRBV10-3 and TRBJ1-1; 8 nucleotides agree with TRBD1. Trimming cost V 10 bases and J 5 bases; bases outside gene matches: 3. Germline V CDR1 and CDR2: ENHRY, SYGVKD. The CDR3 spans 11 residues. CDR3 DNA: TGTGCCACCAGGACAGGGACTGAAGCTTTCTTT. As protein: CATRTGTEAFF.

CDR3 nucleotide sequence: TGTGCCAGCAGCCCCATGACAGGGAACTATGGCTACACCTTC. Its translation: CASSPMTGNYGYTF. The gene calls are TRBV7-2 and TRBJ1-2, with 7 bases lining up with TRBD1. Germline values: CDR1 SGHTA, CDR2 FQGNSA. The CDR3 consists of 14 residues. V lost 5 bases, J lost 2 bases, and 5 bases stayed unmatched.

The CDR3 DNA is TGCAGCGTTGCGGGGTCCCAACTTACCTACGAGCAGTACTTC. Encoded protein: CSVAGSQLTYEQYF. The rearrangement joins TRBV29-1 to TRBJ2-7; D may be TRBD2 (5 bases). The length of the CDR3 is 14 residues. The germline V and J ends were trimmed by 4 bases and 2 bases, with 15 bases remaining between them. Germline V CDR1 and CDR2: SQVTM, ANQGSEA.

The rearrangement links TRBV2 to TRBJ2-3; 8 bases match TRBD2. Germline CDR1 is SNHLY and CDR2 is FYNNEI. The trim removed 7 bases at V and 7 bases at J, leaving 10 bases unmatched. This CDR3 is built from 14 residues. CDR3 protein: CASKSGIAGNTQYF. The CDR3 region has the DNA TGTGCCAGCAAGTCTGGGATAGCGGGAAATACGCAGTATTTT. Variable domain in full (rest from reference TRBV2 and TRBJ2-3): EPEVTQTPSHQVTQMGQEVILRCVPISNHLYFYWYRQILGQKVEFLVSFYNNEISEKSEIFDDQFSVERPDGSNFTLKIRSTKLEDSAMYFCASKSGIAGNTQYFGPGTRLTVL.

This chain joins TRBV6-5 and TRBJ2-7; TRBD1 aligns across 7 bases. The CDR3 is 14 residues long. V lost 2 bases and J lost 5; bases outside the gene matches: 6. The germline V gene encodes CDR1 MNHEY and CDR2 SVGAGI. CDR3 sequence: CASSYRTGHDEQYF. CDR3 sequence (DNA): TGTGCCAGCAGTTACAGGACAGGTCACGACGAGCAGTACTTC.

This clone turned up a few times. V and J are TRBV7-8 and TRBJ1-2; 11 nucleotides match TRBD1. Losses at the gene ends were 5 bases for V and 0 bases for J; bases not matched to a gene: 5. The germline V gene has CDR1 SGHVS and CDR2 FQNEAQ. The CDR3 consists of 16 residues. CDR3 protein: CASSRDRGLANYGYTF. The CDR3 nucleotides are TGTGCCAGCAGCCGGGACAGGGGGTTAGCTAACTATGGCTACACCTTC.

This sequence joins TRBV2 and TRBJ2-5; no reliable D call. Deletions cut 6 bases from V and 5 bases from J, with 13 bases between. In germline, CDR1 is SNHLY, CDR2 FYNNEI. This CDR3 contains 13 residues. CDR3: CASRLRGGETQYF. In DNA form, the CDR3 reads TGTGCCAGCAGACTGCGAGGCGGCGAGACCCAGTACTTC.

Only a few counts were recorded for this clone. The J gene is TRBJ1-1, the V gene TRBV16, with unresolved D. The CDR3 length is 16 residues. V was clipped by 1 base and J by 1 base, with 13 bases between them. The V gene's germline CDR1 is KGHSY and CDR2 FQNENV. CDR3 nucleotides: TGTGCCAGCAGCCAATTTCTCGGGGTAAGGAACACTGAAGCTTTCTTT. Amino acid sequence: CASSQFLGVRNTEAFF.

The rearrangement links TRBV11-2 to TRBJ2-1; no firm D call. V lost 3 bases to trimming and J lost 3 bases, with 3 bases between them. The germline gives CDR1 SGHAT, CDR2 FQNNGV. This CDR3 has 12 amino acids. The DNA of the CDR3 is TGTGCCAGCAGCTTCAGCTACAATGAGCAGTTCTTC. This translates into CASSFSYNEQFF.

The gene calls are TRBV27 and TRBJ1-6; 8 bases fit TRBD1. The germline V gene encodes CDR1 MNHEY and CDR2 SMNVEV (reference sequence). The V segment lost 5 bases and the J segment 4 bases; nucleotides outside the gene matches: 10. The CDR3 consists of 17 residues. CDR3 residues: CASSQGRGRLYNSPLHF. In DNA, the CDR3 is TGTGCCAGCAGTCAGGGCAGGGGGCGCCTTTATAATTCACCCCTCCACTTT.

The rearrangement joins TRBV21-1 to TRBJ1-1; TRBD1 was called by the table and not checked on the DNA. TRBV21-1 is annotated as a pseudogene. This CDR3 is built from 15 residues. CDR3 DNA sequence: TGTGCCAGCAGCGACCGGGACAGGGGAAACACTGAAGCTTTCTTT. Translated, it gives CASSDRDRGNTEAFF.

This sequence joins TRBV2 and TRBJ1-5; D uncertain. Germline V gives CDR1 SNHLY, CDR2 FYNNEI. The CDR3 sequence is 11 residues long. Trimming stripped 5 bases from V and 4 bases from J, with 3 bases between. The CDR3 DNA sequence: TGTGCCAGCAGTCTGAATCAGCCCCAGCATTTT. It is translated as CASSLNQPQHF.

This clone was observed a few times. The rearrangement links TRBV10-2 to TRBJ1-4; the D gene is possibly TRBD1 (6 bases). Trimming pared 6 bases from V and 7 bases from J, leaving 15 bases between. Germline lookup yields CDR1 WSHSY and CDR2 SAAADI. The CDR3 is 14 amino acids. The CDR3 loop is CASRGGAGSEKLFF. The CDR3 DNA sequence: TGCGCCAGCAGGGGGGGGGCTGGAAGTGAAAAACTGTTTTTT.

This clone appeared a single time. The V call is TRBV4-2, the J call TRBJ2-3; TRBD2 matches 8 bases. The CDR3 loop spans 17 amino acids. The germline V gene encodes CDR1 LGHNA and CDR2 YNFKEQ. Germline trimming cut 5 bases from V and 0 bases from J; bases unmatched to any gene: 10. This CDR3 reads CASSSRLAGLSTDTQYF. The DNA of the CDR3 is TGTGCCAGCAGCTCCCGATTAGCGGGGCTTAGCACAGATACGCAGTATTTT.

This clone was counted a few times. This rearrangement joins TRBV7-9 to TRBJ2-2; D might be TRBD2 (6 bases). CDR3 size: 14 residues. Germline V lookup: CDR1 SEHNR, CDR2 FQNEAQ (reference sequence). The V and J ends lost 0 bases and 6 bases respectively, with 8 bases between them. The CDR3 coding sequence is TGTGCCAGCAGCTTAGCCGGGAGTCCCGGGGAGCTGTTTTTT. As protein: CASSLAGSPGELFF.

This clone appeared a single time. The CDR3 nucleotides are TGCGCCAGCAGCGTGACAGGAGAGGAGACCCAGTACTTC. Amino acid sequence: CASSVTGEETQYF. The V call is TRBV5-1, the J call TRBJ2-5; the D gene is possibly TRBD1 (6 bases). The V gene's germline CDR1 is SGHRS and CDR2 YFSETQ. The CDR3 covers 13 residues. V lost 4 bases and J lost 5, with 12 bases in between.

This chain links TRBV15 with TRBJ2-5; 8 nucleotides agree with TRBD1. The CDR3 is 16 amino acids. Looked up from germline, CDR1 is LNHNV and CDR2 is YYDKDF (reference sequence). Trimming took 3 bases from V and 2 from J; bases not matched to a gene: 8. CDR3 in amino acids: CATSSGQGALQETQYF. CDR3 DNA sequence: TGTGCCACCAGCAGTGGGCAGGGGGCGCTACAAGAGACCCAGTACTTC.

The chain has TRBV5-1 and TRBJ1-4; possibly TRBD1 for D (6 bases). Germline V gene data show CDR1 as SGHRS and CDR2 as YFSETQ. The V end lost 6 bases, the J end lost 2 bases, and 8 bases lay between the germline ends. The CDR3 spans 13 residues. CDR3 sequence (DNA): TGCGCCAGCACAGGGGACACTAATGAAAAACTGTTTTTT. Protein: CASTGDTNEKLFF.

The chain is built from TRBV2 and TRBJ1-4; D ambiguous. Germline V gene data show CDR1 as SNHLY and CDR2 as FYNNEI. Trimming left V 7 bases short and J 6 bases short, with 15 bases between. The CDR3 has 14 residues. CDR3 protein: CASTLDYGYEKLFF. CDR3 sequence (DNA): TGTGCCAGCACCCTGGACTATGGCTATGAAAAACTGTTTTTT.

This chain connects TRBV2 to TRBJ1-2; TRBD1 matches at 8 bases. The J segment lost 5 bases and the V segment lost 6 bases, leaving 8 bases of the junction unmatched. The CDR3 extends over 14 amino acids. The germline CDR1 and CDR2 sequences are SNHLY and FYNNEI. This CDR3 reads CASSPTGGGYGYTF. DNA for the CDR3: TGTGCCAGCAGCCCAACAGGGGGAGGGTATGGCTACACCTTC.